The 8 T cell receptor beta chains given below trace back to one sample, sequenced in a study of vaccination and CD4 T cells after COVID-19. Their recognized antigens are unknown. Treatment defined: roughly nine-day PBMC culture with coronavirus spike peptide pools or control peptides (ViraFEST assay). At the Johns Hopkins FTIC core, DNA taken from cultured CD4+ T cells was sequenced by way of the Oncomine TCR Beta short-read assay. MiXCR, applied by TCRdb to the PCR reads, yields one record per CDR3 protein. The sample yields over 10,000 distinct CDR3 sequences, roughly 30% seen once. The sample was CD4+ T cells from blood, cultured in vitro. Receptors originate from a human donor who had recovered from COVID-19.

There are a few counts of this clonotype. The V call is TRBV28, the J call TRBJ2-5; TRBD1 might be the D (6 bases). Trimming pared 6 bases from V and 2 bases from J, leaving 13 bases between. Per the germline V gene, CDR1 is MDHEN and CDR2 is SYDVKM. The CDR3 consists of 14 residues. The CDR3 nucleotides read TGTGCCAGCAGCTCCCGAGGGGGACAAGAGACCCAGTACTTC. Amino acids: CASSSRGGQETQYF.

This chain uses TRBV5-6 with TRBJ2-2; 9 bases align to TRBD1. The CDR3 length is 15 residues. The ends lost 4 bases at V and 5 bases at J; junction bases unmatched: 6. Germline lookup yields CDR1 SGHDT and CDR2 YYEEEE. The chain's CDR3 is CASSRWDRETGELFF. The CDR3 DNA follows: TGTGCCAGCAGCCGATGGGACAGGGAAACCGGGGAGCTGTTTTTT. The variable domain in full, with the rest retrieved from reference TRBV5-6 and TRBJ2-2, is DAGVTQSPTHLIKTRGQQVTLRCSPKSGHDTVSWYQQALGQGPQFIFQYYEEEERQRGNFPDRFSGHQFPNYSSELNVNALLLGDSALYLCASSRWDRETGELFFGEGSRLTVL.

The chain links TRBV20-1 to TRBJ2-2; TRBD2 is a possible D gene (6 bases). The CDR3 spans 13 residues. CDR1 and CDR2 (germline): DFQATT, SNEGSKA (reference sequence). The V end was cut by 3 bases, the J end by 8 bases, with 13 bases between. The CDR3 coding sequence is TGCAGTGCTAGTGGCCCCGGGGGAGGGGAGCTGTTTTTT. This codes for CSASGPGGGELFF.

The V gene is TRBV10-3, the J gene TRBJ2-2; maybe TRBD1 (5 bases). The V and J ends lost 4 bases and 5 bases respectively, with 11 bases between them. Germline CDR1 ENHRY, CDR2 SYGVKD. The CDR3 extends over 14 amino acids. The CDR3 here is CAISGMDKTGELFF. CDR3 nucleotides: TGTGCCATCAGTGGGATGGACAAAACCGGGGAGCTGTTTTTT.

This clonotype was counted only a few times. The genes are TRBV2 and TRBJ2-3; 9 bases agree with TRBD2. Germline assignment: CDR1 SNHLY and CDR2 FYNNEI. V gave up 5 bases and J gave up 4 bases; unmatched junction bases: 10. The CDR3 totals 16 residues. The DNA of the CDR3 is TGTGCCAGCAGTCTGATAGCGGGAGTGAGGGCAGATACGCAGTATTTT. The encoded protein is CASSLIAGVRADTQYF.

This clonotype was seen a handful of times. CDR3 protein: CASSLARNSYNEQFF. The CDR3 coding sequence is TGTGCCAGCAGCTTAGCTAGAAACTCCTACAATGAGCAGTTCTTC. This chain uses TRBV7-2 with TRBJ2-1; D remains ambiguous. CDR3 size: 15 residues. V was clipped by 0 bases and J by 0 bases, with 6 bases between them. The germline gives CDR1 SGHTA, CDR2 FQGNSA.

The chain is built from TRBV18 and TRBJ2-7; 7 bases map to TRBD2. Trimming at V came to 10 bases and at J to 1 base, leaving 13 bases not matched to a gene. Germline V CDR1 and CDR2: KGHSH, LQKENI. This CDR3 is 15 amino acids long. CDR3 sequence: CAILRRLAYSYEQYF. CDR3 nucleotide sequence: TGTGCCATCCTGAGAAGACTAGCCTATTCCTACGAGCAGTACTTC.

This clonotype is categorized as medium-sized. V usage is TRBV6-2 or TRBV6-3 and J usage is TRBJ2-2; D possibly corresponds to TRBD2 (5 bases). CDR1 and CDR2 from the germline V gene are MNHEY and SVGEGT. The CDR3 runs to 15 residues. V was shortened by 0 bases and J by 7 bases, with 12 bases between the two germline ends. DNA of the CDR3: TGTGCCAGCAGTTACTCCCCCGAGGGTAGCGGGGAGCTGTTTTTT. It is translated as CASSYSPEGSGELFF.